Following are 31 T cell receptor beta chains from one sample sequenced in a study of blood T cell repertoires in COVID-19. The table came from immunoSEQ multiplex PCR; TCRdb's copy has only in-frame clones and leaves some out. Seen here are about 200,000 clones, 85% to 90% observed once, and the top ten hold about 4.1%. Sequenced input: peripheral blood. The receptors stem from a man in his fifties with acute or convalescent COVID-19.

In DNA, the CDR3 is TGTGCCAGCAGCTTATATGCAACTAATGAAAAACTGTTTTTT. This sequence encodes CASSLYATNEKLFF. The chain uses TRBV11-2 and TRBJ1-4; D unresolved. Deletions cut 2 bases from V and 0 bases from J, with 4 bases between. The CDR3 contains 14 residues. The germline CDR1 and CDR2 sequences are SGHAT and FQNNGV.

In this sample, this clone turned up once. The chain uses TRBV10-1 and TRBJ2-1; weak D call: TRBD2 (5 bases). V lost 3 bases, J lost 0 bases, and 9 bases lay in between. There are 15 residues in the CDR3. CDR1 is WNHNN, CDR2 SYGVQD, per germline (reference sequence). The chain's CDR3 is CASSEVGSSYNEQFF. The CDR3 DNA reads TGCGCCAGCAGTGAAGTGGGGAGCTCCTACAATGAGCAGTTCTTC.

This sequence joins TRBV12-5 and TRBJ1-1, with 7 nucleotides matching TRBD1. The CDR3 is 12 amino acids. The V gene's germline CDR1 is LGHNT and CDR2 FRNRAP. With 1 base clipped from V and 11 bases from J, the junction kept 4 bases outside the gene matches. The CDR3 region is CASGLGQGVAFF. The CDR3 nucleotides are TGTGCTAGTGGTTTGGGCCAGGGGGTGGCTTTCTTT.

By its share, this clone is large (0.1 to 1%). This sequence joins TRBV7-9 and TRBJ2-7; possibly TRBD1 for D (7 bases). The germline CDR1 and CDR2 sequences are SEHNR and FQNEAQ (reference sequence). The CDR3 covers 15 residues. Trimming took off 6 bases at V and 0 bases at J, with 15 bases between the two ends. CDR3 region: CASSGGGRDSYEQYF. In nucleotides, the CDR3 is TGTGCCAGCAGTGGAGGGGGCCGAGACTCCTACGAGCAGTACTTC.

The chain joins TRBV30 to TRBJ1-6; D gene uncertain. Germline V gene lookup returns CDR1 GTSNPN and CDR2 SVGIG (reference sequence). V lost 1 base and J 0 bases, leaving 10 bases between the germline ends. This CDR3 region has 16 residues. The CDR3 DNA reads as TGTGCCTGGAGTGAAAAGTGGAGCTCCTATAATTCACCCCTCCACTTT. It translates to CAWSEKWSSYNSPLHF.

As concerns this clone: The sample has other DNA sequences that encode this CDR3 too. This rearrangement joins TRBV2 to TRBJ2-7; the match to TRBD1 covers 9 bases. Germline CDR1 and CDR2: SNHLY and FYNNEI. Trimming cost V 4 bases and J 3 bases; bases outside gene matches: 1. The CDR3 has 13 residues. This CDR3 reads CASSADRGYEQYF. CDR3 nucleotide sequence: TGTGCCAGCAGTGCGGACAGGGGCTACGAGCAGTACTTC.

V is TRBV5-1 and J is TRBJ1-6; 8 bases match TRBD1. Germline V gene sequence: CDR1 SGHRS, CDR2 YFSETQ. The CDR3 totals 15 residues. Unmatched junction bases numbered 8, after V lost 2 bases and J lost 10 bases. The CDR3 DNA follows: TGCGCCAGCAGCTTAACGGGACAGGCGGGGTCACCCCTCCACTTT. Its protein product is CASSLTGQAGSPLHF.

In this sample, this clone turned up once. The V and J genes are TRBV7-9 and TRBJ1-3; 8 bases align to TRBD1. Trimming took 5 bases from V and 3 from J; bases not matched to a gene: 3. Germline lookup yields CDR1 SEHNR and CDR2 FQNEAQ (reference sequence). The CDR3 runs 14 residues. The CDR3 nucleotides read TGTGCCAGCAGCCGACAGGGGCTTGGAAACACCATATATTTT. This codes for CASSRQGLGNTIYF.

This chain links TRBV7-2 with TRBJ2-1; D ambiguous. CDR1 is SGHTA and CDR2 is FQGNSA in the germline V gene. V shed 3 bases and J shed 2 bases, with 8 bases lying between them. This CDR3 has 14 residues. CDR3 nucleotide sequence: TGTGCCAGCAGCTTGGGCGACGCCTACAATGAGCAGTTCTTC. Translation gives CASSLGDAYNEQFF.

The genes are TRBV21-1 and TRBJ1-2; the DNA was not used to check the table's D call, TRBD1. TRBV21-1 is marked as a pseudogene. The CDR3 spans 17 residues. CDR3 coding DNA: TGTGCCAGCAGCATTGAGTGGTCAGGGACAGCGGCTCAGGGCTACACCTTC. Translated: CASSIEWSGTAAQGYTF.

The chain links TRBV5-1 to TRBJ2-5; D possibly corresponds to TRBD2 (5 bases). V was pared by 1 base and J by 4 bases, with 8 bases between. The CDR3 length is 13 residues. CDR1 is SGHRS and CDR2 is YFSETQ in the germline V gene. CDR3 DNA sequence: TGCGCCAGCAGCTTGTACCGGGGAGAGACCCAGTACTTC. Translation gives CASSLYRGETQYF.

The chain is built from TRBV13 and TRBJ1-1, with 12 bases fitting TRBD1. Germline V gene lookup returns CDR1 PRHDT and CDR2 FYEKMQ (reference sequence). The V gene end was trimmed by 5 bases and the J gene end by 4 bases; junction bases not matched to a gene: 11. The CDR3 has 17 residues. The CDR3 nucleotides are TGTGCCAGCAGCCCACCAATGGGGACAGGGGGCTTCACTGAAGCTTTCTTT. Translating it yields CASSPPMGTGGFTEAFF.

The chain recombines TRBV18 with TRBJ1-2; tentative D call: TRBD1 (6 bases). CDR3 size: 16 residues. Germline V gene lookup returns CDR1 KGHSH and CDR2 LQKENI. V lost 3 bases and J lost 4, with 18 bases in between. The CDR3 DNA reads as TGTGCCAGCTCACCGAGACAGGTGGAGGTGGCCTATGGCTACACCTTC. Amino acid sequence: CASSPRQVEVAYGYTF.

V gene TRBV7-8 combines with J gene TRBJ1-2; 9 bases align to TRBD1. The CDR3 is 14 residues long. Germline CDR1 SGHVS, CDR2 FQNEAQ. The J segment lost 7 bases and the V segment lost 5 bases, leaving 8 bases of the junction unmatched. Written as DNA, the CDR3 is TGTGCCAGCAGCGTACAGGGGGCTTCACTTGGCTACACCTTC. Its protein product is CASSVQGASLGYTF.

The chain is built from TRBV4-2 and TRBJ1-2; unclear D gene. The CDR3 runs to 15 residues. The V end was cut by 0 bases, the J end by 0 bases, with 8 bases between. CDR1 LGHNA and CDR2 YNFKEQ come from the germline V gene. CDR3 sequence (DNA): TGTGCCAGCAGCCAAGACGGTACTGCTAACTATGGCTACACCTTC. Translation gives CASSQDGTANYGYTF.

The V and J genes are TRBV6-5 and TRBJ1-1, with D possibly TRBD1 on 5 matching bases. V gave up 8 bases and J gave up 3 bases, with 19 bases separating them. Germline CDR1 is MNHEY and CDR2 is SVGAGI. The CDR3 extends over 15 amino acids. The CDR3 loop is CASYEGHLGDTEAFF. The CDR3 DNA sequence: TGTGCCAGCTACGAAGGCCATTTAGGGGACACTGAAGCTTTCTTT.

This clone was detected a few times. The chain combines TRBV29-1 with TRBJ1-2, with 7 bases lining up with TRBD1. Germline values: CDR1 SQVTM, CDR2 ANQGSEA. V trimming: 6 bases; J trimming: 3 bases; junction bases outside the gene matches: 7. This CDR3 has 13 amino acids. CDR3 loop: CSVDDRADYGYTF. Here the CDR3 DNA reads TGCAGCGTGGATGACAGGGCAGACTATGGCTACACCTTC.

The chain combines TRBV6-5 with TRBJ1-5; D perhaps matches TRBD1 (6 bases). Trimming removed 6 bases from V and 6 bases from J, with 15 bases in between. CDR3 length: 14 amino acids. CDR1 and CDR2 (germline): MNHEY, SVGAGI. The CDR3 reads CASRPTGFLQPQHF. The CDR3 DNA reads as TGTGCCAGCAGACCCACAGGGTTCCTTCAGCCCCAGCATTTT.

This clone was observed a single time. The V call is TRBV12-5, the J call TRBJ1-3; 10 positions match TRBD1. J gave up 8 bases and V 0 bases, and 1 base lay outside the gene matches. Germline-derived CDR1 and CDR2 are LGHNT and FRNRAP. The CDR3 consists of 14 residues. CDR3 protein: CASGLVGTGDTIYF. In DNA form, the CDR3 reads TGTGCTAGTGGTTTGGTGGGGACAGGGGACACCATATATTTT.

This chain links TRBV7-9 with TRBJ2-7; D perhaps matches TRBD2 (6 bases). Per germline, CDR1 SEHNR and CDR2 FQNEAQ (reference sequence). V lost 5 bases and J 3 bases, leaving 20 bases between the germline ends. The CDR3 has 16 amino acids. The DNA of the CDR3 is TGTGCCAGCAGCCCCTCTGGCGGGGCTTCATTCTACGAGCAGTACTTC. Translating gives CASSPSGGASFYEQYF.

In nucleotides, the CDR3 is TGTGCCAGCAGCGAGAGGGGGCAAGGTGGCTACACCTTC. It is translated as CASSERGQGGYTF. The chain is built from TRBV9 and TRBJ1-2, with 7 bases that match TRBD1. V shed 3 bases, J shed 7 bases, and the junction held 6 bases outside the gene matches. This CDR3 has 13 residues. The germline CDR1 and CDR2 sequences are SGDLS and YYNGEE. Using reference TRBV9 and TRBJ1-2 for the parts outside the CDR3, the full variable domain is DSGVTQTPKHLITATGQRVTLRCSPRSGDLSVYWYQQSLDQGLQFLIQYYNGEERAKGNILERFSAQQFPDLHSELNLSSLELGDSALYFCASSERGQGGYTFGSGTRLTVV.

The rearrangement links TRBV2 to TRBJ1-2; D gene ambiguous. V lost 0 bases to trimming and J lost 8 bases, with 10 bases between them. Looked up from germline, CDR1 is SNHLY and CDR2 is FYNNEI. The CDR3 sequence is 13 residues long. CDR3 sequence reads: CASSEAGRRGYTF. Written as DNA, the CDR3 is TGTGCCAGCAGTGAAGCCGGTCGCCGCGGCTACACCTTC.

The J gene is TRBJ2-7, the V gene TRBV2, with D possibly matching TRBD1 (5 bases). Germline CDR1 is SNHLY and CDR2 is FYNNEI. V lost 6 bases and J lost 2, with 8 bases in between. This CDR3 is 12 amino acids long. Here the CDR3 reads CASRTGTYEQYF. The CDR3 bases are TGTGCCAGCAGAACAGGTACCTACGAGCAGTACTTC.

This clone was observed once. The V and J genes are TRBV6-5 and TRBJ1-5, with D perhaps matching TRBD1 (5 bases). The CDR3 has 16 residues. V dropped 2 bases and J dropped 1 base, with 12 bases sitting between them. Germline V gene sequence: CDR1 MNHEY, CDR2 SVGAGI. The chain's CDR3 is CASSYGGDHSNQPQHF. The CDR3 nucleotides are TGTGCCAGCAGTTACGGAGGGGATCACAGCAATCAGCCCCAGCATTTT.

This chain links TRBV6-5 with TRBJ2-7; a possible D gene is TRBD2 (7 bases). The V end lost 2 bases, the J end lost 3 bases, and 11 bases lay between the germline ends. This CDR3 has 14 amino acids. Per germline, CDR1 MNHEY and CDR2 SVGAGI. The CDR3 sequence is CASSYRGASYEQYF. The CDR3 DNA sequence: TGTGCCAGCAGTTACCGGGGGGCGAGCTACGAGCAGTACTTC.

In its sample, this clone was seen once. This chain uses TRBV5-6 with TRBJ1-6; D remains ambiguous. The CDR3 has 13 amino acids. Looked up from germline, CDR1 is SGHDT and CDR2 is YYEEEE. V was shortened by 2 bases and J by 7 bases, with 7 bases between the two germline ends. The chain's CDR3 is CASSFQANSPLHF. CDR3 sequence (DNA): TGTGCCAGCAGCTTTCAAGCGAATTCACCCCTCCACTTT.

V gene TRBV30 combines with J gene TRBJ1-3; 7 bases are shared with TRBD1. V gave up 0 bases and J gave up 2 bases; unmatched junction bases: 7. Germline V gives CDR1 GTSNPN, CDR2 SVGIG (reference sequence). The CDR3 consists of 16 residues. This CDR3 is CAWSVPRQGAGNTIYF. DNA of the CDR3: TGTGCCTGGAGTGTACCCCGACAGGGCGCTGGAAACACCATATATTTT.

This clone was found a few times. CDR3 sequence reads: CASSVDNSPYGYTF. The CDR3 nucleotides are TGTGCCAGCAGCGTTGACAACTCTCCCTATGGCTACACCTTC. V and J are TRBV9 and TRBJ1-2; no clear D gene. Between the trimmed V and J ends, which lost 2 bases and 4 bases, there was a span of 12 bases. Germline CDR1 SGDLS, CDR2 YYNGEE. CDR3 length: 14 residues. The full variable domain, in which reference TRBV9 and TRBJ1-2 provide the parts outside the CDR3, is DSGVTQTPKHLITATGQRVTLRCSPRSGDLSVYWYQQSLDQGLQFLIQYYNGEERAKGNILERFSAQQFPDLHSELNLSSLELGDSALYFCASSVDNSPYGYTFGSGTRLTVV.

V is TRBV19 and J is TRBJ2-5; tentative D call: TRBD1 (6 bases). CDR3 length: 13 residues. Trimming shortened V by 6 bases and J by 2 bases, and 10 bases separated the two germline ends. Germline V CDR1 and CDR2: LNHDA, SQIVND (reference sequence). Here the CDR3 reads CASSPGQQETQYF. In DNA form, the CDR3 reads TGTGCCAGTAGCCCGGGACAACAAGAGACCCAGTACTTC.

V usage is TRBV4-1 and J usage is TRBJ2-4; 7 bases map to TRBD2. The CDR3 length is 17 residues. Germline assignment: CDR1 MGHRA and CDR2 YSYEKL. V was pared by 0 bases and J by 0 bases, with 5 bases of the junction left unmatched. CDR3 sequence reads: CASSQDNSGVAKNIQYF. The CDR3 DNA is TGCGCCAGCAGCCAAGATAACAGCGGGGTAGCCAAAAACATTCAGTACTTC.

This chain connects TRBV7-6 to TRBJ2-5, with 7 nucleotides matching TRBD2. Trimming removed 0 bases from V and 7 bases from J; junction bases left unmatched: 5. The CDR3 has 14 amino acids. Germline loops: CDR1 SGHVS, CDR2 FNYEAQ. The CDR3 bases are TGTGCCAGCAGCTTAGCGACGGGGGGTGGGACCCAGTACTTC. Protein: CASSLATGGGTQYF.